This T cell receptor (beta chain) was obtained from a study of T cells after yellow fever vaccination. This clonotype was observed a few times. TCRdb reanalysed the 5' RACE reads using MiXCR and keeps one entry per CDR3 protein. The data show about 120,000 distinct CDR3 sequences, approximately 8.4% seen once. With V trimmed by 4 bases and J by 2 bases, 8 bases remained unmatched. The CDR3 is 15 amino acids. CDR1 and CDR2 from the germline V gene are SGDLS and YYNGEE. This chain joins TRBV9 and TRBJ2-7, with 8 bases aligning to TRBD2. This receptor was taken from a man aged 18-30 years who received the YFV17D yellow fever vaccine. Here the sequenced sample was CD8+ T cells sorted from PBMCs, taken on the day of the yellow fever booster vaccination. CDR3 region: CASSPLAGGPYEQYF. The CDR3 DNA follows: TGTGCCAGCAGCCCTTTGGCGGGGGGCCCCTACGAGCAGTACTTC.